These T cell receptor beta chains were read from a single sample in a study of T-cell reconstitution after alpha-beta-depleted transplantation in children. Via MiXCR, TCRdb re-called the PCR reads, giving one row per CDR3 protein. In the table there are 300,000 or so distinct CDR3 sequences, 9.9% of which are singletons. The input for sequencing was PBMCs from the stem cell graft donor, taken from the stem cell graft. The receptors come from a human donor who donated a stem cell graft to a child with SCID. CDR3s include the opening cysteine and the closing phenylalanine or tryptophan. A D gene is named only where the DNA matches it firmly. Clone size is given for some rows only: seen once, a few or many times, or a class if the clone is expanded.

TRBV5-1	TRBJ1-1	NA	many	TGCGCCAGCAGCCCTACGGGGGTTGAGACTGAAGCTTTCTTT	CASSPTGVETEAFF
TRBV6-5	TRBJ2-2	NA	NA	TGTGCCAGCAGTTACTCGTTAAGGGCGACGGCGAACACCGGGGAGCTGTTTTTT	CASSYSLRATANTGELFF
TRBV6-2/TRBV6-3	TRBJ1-5	NA	NA	TGTGCCAGCAGTTACCCGGGTTCCAATCAGCCCCAGCATTTT	CASSYPGSNQPQHF
TRBV3-1	TRBJ2-1	TRBD1	few	TGTGCCAGCAGCCTCGGACAGGGGGCGATGGGTGAGCAGTTCTTC	CASSLGQGAMGEQFF
TRBV9	TRBJ1-1	NA	many	TGTGCCAGCAGCGTAGCTACGGGGGGCCCTAACACTGAAGCTTTCTTT	CASSVATGGPNTEAFF
TRBV12-5	TRBJ2-1	NA	NA	TGTGCTAGTGGTTTGGAAAACAGGGAGGAGCAGTTCTTC	CASGLENREEQFF
TRBV4-1	TRBJ2-3	NA	many	TGCGCCAGCAGCCAAGTTCTAACAGATACGCAGTATTTT	CASSQVLTDTQYF
TRBV20-1	TRBJ1-2	NA	few	TGCAGTGCTAGAGAAAGGCAGGGCTACGGCTACACCTTC	CSARERQGYGYTF
TRBV7-3	TRBJ2-1	NA	NA	TGTGCCAGCAGCTTAACGTCACTCACGGGGGATGAGCAGTTCTTC	CASSLTSLTGDEQFF
TRBV3-1	TRBJ2-5	NA	few	TGTGCCAGCAGCCGAGGTGAGAAGACCCAGTACTTC	CASSRGEKTQYF
TRBV5-1	TRBJ2-7	TRBD1	many	TGCGCCAGCAGCTTCGGGACAGGTCCTCTCGAGCAGTACTTC	CASSFGTGPLEQYF
TRBV5-5	TRBJ2-3	NA	few	TGTGCCAGCTCGGACAGCTACACAGATACGCAGTATTTT	CASSDSYTDTQYF
TRBV6-4	TRBJ2-4	TRBD1	few	TGTGCCAGCAGCCCGGGAATTAGACAGGGATGGGTTCTTAGAAACATTCAGTACTTC	CASSPGIRQGWVLRNIQYF
TRBV11-2	TRBJ1-1	NA	NA	TGTGCCAGCAGCTTAGCAGCCCTAACTTTGAACACTGAAGCTTTCTTT	CASSLAALTLNTEAFF
TRBV12-5	TRBJ2-5	TRBD1	NA	TGTGCTAGTGGTTCGTTGGGGACAGACAGGGAACAAGAGACCCAGTACTTC	CASGSLGTDREQETQYF
TRBV3-1	TRBJ2-7	NA	many	TGTGCCAGCAGCCAAGTTGCTCGCGAGCAGTACTTC	CASSQVAREQYF
TRBV20-1	TRBJ1-3	NA	NA	TGCAGTGCTAGCCGGCCTGGAAACACCATATATTTT	CSASRPGNTIYF
TRBV20-1	TRBJ2-4	TRBD2	NA	TGCAGTGCTAGAGCTAGTCTAGCGGGGGGGCTAGCCAAAAACATTCAGTACTTC	CSARASLAGGLAKNIQYF
TRBV7-9	TRBJ2-3	NA	NA	TGTGCCAGCAGCGAAGAAGCAGATACGCAGTATTTT	CASSEEADTQYF